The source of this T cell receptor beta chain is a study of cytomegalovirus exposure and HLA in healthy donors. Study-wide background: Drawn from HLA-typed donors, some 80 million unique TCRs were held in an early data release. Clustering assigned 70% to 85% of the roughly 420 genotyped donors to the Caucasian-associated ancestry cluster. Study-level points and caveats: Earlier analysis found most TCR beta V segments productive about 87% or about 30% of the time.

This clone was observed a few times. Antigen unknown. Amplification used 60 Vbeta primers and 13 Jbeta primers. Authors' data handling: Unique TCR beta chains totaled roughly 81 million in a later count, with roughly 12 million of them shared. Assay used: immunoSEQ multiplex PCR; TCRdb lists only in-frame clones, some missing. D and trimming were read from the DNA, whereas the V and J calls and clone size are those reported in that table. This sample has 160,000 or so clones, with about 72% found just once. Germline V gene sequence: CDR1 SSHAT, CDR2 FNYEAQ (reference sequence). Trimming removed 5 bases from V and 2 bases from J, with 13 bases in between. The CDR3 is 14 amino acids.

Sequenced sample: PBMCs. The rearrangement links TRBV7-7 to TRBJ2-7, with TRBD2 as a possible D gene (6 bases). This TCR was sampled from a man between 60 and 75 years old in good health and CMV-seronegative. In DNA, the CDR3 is TGTGCCAGCAGCCCCGGGACTGGAGCCTACGAGCAGTACTTC. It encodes CASSPGTGAYEQYF.